Below are 29 T cell receptor beta chains sequenced from a single sample in a study of blood T cell repertoires in COVID-19. The table came from immunoSEQ multiplex PCR; TCRdb's copy has only in-frame clones and leaves some out. This table has about 180,000 clones, approximately 80% appearing once. Sequenced sample: peripheral blood. The receptors derive from a human donor in a cohort sampled during active COVID-19.

This rearrangement joins TRBV27 to TRBJ2-6; the D gene is possibly TRBD2 (6 bases). Germline lookup yields CDR1 MNHEY and CDR2 SMNVEV (reference sequence). This CDR3 is 17 amino acids long. Deletions cut 6 bases from V and 1 base from J, with 16 bases between. CDR3 in DNA: TGTGCCAGCAGCCCTATGGGGGGTCGGTCTGGGGCCAACGTCCTGACTTTC. This gives the protein CASSPMGGRSGANVLTF.

V gene TRBV29-1 combines with J gene TRBJ1-1; weak D call: TRBD1 (6 bases). The CDR3 runs to 13 residues. The germline gives CDR1 SQVTM, CDR2 ANQGSEA. Trimming cost V 5 bases and J 1 base, with 11 bases left between them. CDR3 bases: TGCAGCGTTTTGGACAGAAAGAACACTGAAGCTTTCTTT. Protein product: CSVLDRKNTEAFF.

The chain couples TRBV7-2 to TRBJ2-5; 7 nucleotides line up with TRBD2. CDR1 and CDR2 from the germline V gene are SGHTA and FQGNSA. The CDR3 consists of 15 residues. J was trimmed by 6 bases and V by 3 bases; bases with no gene match: 10. In DNA form, the CDR3 reads TGTGCCAGCAGCTTGGATGGCGGGGGAGTGAAGACCCAGTACTTC. As protein: CASSLDGGGVKTQYF.

The V call is TRBV25-1, the J call TRBJ2-6, with D possibly being TRBD1 (5 bases). This CDR3 contains 17 residues. Deletions cut 5 bases from V and 0 bases from J, with 14 bases between. In germline, CDR1 is MGHDK, CDR2 SYGVNS. This chain's CDR3 is CASSSPTGSSGANVLTF. The CDR3 DNA reads TGTGCCAGCAGTTCCCCCACAGGTAGCTCTGGGGCCAACGTCCTGACTTTC.

The J gene is TRBJ2-7, the V gene TRBV5-5; possible D gene TRBD1, 8 bases. Germline V lookup: CDR1 SGHKS, CDR2 YYEKEE (reference sequence). The germline V and J ends were trimmed by 6 bases and 0 bases, with 13 bases remaining between them. This CDR3 contains 14 residues. CDR3 sequence: CASITGGDSYEQYF. The CDR3 bases are TGTGCCAGCATAACAGGGGGGGACTCCTACGAGCAGTACTTC.

This chain links TRBV4-3 with TRBJ1-6, with 8 bases matching TRBD1. Germline V gene lookup returns CDR1 LGHNA and CDR2 YSLEER. V trimming: 0 bases; J trimming: 7 bases; junction bases outside the gene matches: 2. The CDR3 loop spans 15 amino acids. The chain's CDR3 is CASSQDWTGNSPLHF. As DNA, the CDR3 is TGCGCCAGCAGCCAAGATTGGACAGGGAATTCACCCCTCCACTTT.

The CDR3 bases are TGTGCCAGCAGCAACACAGGGGGCGGGACCGGGGAGCTGTTTTTT. It encodes CASSNTGGGTGELFF. The chain is built from TRBV13 and TRBJ2-2; 9 bases fit TRBD1. Germline CDR1 reads PRHDT; CDR2 reads FYEKMQ (reference sequence). Germline trimming cut 5 bases from V and 5 bases from J; bases unmatched to any gene: 6. The CDR3 is 15 amino acids.

V gene TRBV4-1 combines with J gene TRBJ1-1; 9 bases match TRBD1. There are 16 residues in the CDR3. Germline CDR1 reads MGHRA; CDR2 reads YSYEKL. The V segment lost 5 bases and the J segment 0 bases; nucleotides outside the gene matches: 7. This CDR3 reads CASSLGQGRMNTEAFF. The CDR3 DNA sequence: TGCGCCAGCAGCTTAGGACAGGGGAGAATGAACACTGAAGCTTTCTTT.

The gene calls are TRBV7-3 and TRBJ2-7; D perhaps matches TRBD2 (7 bases). This CDR3 has 18 residues. In germline, CDR1 is SGHTA, CDR2 FQGTGA. Trimming pared 1 base from V and 3 bases from J, leaving 22 bases between. The chain's CDR3 is CASSLNPLGGAGHYEQYF. CDR3 DNA: TGTGCCAGCAGCTTAAACCCGCTCGGCGGAGCGGGACACTACGAGCAGTACTTC.

The chain employs TRBV27 and TRBJ2-7; D is uncertain. There are 14 residues in the CDR3. Trimming took off 2 bases at V and 0 bases at J, with 8 bases between the two ends. Germline V gene data show CDR1 as MNHEY and CDR2 as SMNVEV (reference sequence). The CDR3 sequence: CASSLGPDSYEQYF. The CDR3 DNA sequence: TGTGCCAGCAGTTTAGGGCCCGACTCCTACGAGCAGTACTTC.

A few counts support this clone. The chain carries TRBV3-1 (or the pseudogene TRBV3-2) and TRBJ2-7, with 13 bases that match TRBD2. The CDR3 totals 15 residues. Unmatched junction bases numbered 2, after V lost 4 bases and J lost 2 bases. The germline V gene has CDR1 LGHDT and CDR2 YNNKEL (reference sequence). The CDR3 region is CASSRGLAGAYEQYF. The CDR3, as DNA: TGTGCCAGCAGCCGCGGACTAGCGGGAGCCTACGAGCAGTACTTC.

V is TRBV5-4 and J is TRBJ2-1; D may be TRBD1 (5 bases). The ends were cut back, 5 bases at V and 5 bases at J, with 8 bases in the middle. This CDR3 comprises 12 residues. Germline assignment: CDR1 SGHNT and CDR2 YYREEE (reference sequence). The CDR3 here is CASSPTDNEQFF. The CDR3 DNA is TGTGCCAGCAGTCCGACAGACAATGAGCAGTTCTTC.

This chain connects TRBV5-1 to TRBJ2-7; 8 bases align to TRBD1. V shed 0 bases and J 5 bases; nucleotides not matched to a gene: 7. This CDR3 comprises 15 residues. Germline-derived CDR1 and CDR2 are SGHRS and YFSETQ. CDR3 region: CASSLALAGGDEQYF. CDR3 nucleotides: TGCGCCAGCAGCTTGGCTCTCGCAGGGGGCGACGAGCAGTACTTC. Looking up the rest from reference TRBV5-1 and TRBJ2-7 gives the full variable domain: KAGVTQTPRYLIKTRGQQVTLSCSPISGHRSVSWYQQTPGQGLQFLFEYFSETQRNKGNFPGRFSGRQFSNSRSEMNVSTLELGDSALYLCASSLALAGGDEQYFGPGTRLTVT.

The rearrangement links TRBV5-4 to TRBJ2-5, with D perhaps matching TRBD1 (6 bases). V lost 4 bases to trimming and J lost 3 bases, with 13 bases between them. The germline gives CDR1 SGHNT, CDR2 YYREEE (reference sequence). This CDR3 region has 14 residues. CDR3 sequence: CASSPPHREETQYF. The CDR3 coding sequence is TGTGCCAGCAGCCCGCCCCACAGGGAAGAGACCCAGTACTTC. Full variable domain (outside the CDR3, taken from reference TRBV5-4 and TRBJ2-5): ETGVTQSPTHLIKTRGQQVTLRCSSQSGHNTVSWYQQALGQGPQFIFQYYREEENGRGNFPPRFSGLQFPNYSSELNVNALELDDSALYLCASSPPHREETQYFGPGTRLLVL.

The CDR3 DNA sequence: TGTGCCAGCAGCCAAGAAACCACAGGGCATGGGAACATTCAGTACTTC. Amino acids: CASSQETTGHGNIQYF. This chain connects TRBV3-1 (or the pseudogene TRBV3-2) to TRBJ2-4; a possible D gene is TRBD1 (6 bases). Germline V lookup: CDR1 LGHDT, CDR2 YNNKEL (reference sequence). Trimming took 0 bases from V and 7 from J, leaving 16 bases between them. CDR3 length: 16 residues.

The V call is TRBV18, the J call TRBJ2-7, with D perhaps TRBD2 (5 bases). Per germline, CDR1 KGHSH and CDR2 LQKENI. Trimming took off 3 bases at V and 5 bases at J, with 11 bases between the two ends. The CDR3 contains 13 residues. The CDR3 is CASSPAMRDEQYF. Here the CDR3 DNA reads TGTGCCAGCTCACCTGCCATGAGGGACGAGCAGTACTTC.

The count of this clone is one. V gene TRBV20-1 combines with J gene TRBJ2-5; tentative D call: TRBD2 (7 bases). The CDR3 contains 14 residues. V dropped 3 bases and J dropped 4 bases, with 15 bases sitting between them. Germline-derived CDR1 and CDR2 are DFQATT and SNEGSKA (reference sequence). The CDR3 spells CSASWGGARETQYF. In DNA form, the CDR3 reads TGCAGTGCTAGTTGGGGGGGGGCAAGAGAGACCCAGTACTTC.

The V gene is TRBV19, the J gene TRBJ2-7; 9 nucleotides match TRBD1. V lost 6 bases, J lost 3 bases, and 6 bases stayed unmatched. The CDR3 length is 14 residues. Looked up from germline, CDR1 is LNHDA and CDR2 is SQIVND (reference sequence). The CDR3 DNA follows: TGTGCCAGTAGCCTACAGGGGGCGGGCTACGAGCAGTACTTC. Translation gives CASSLQGAGYEQYF.

This chain uses TRBV6-2 or TRBV6-3 with TRBJ2-7; 7 bases map to TRBD1. Germline V CDR1 and CDR2: MNHEY, SVGEGT. CDR3 length: 13 amino acids. The junction had 2 bases not matched to a gene; V was cut back by 4 bases and J by 2 bases. DNA for the CDR3: TGTGCCAGCAGTTCGACAGGGCCCTACGAGCAGTACTTC. Amino acids: CASSSTGPYEQYF.

The chain employs TRBV5-1 and TRBJ1-6, with D perhaps TRBD1 (6 bases). CDR1 and CDR2 (germline): SGHRS, YFSETQ. This CDR3 has 17 amino acids. Trimming left V 5 bases short and J 0 bases short, with 15 bases between. CDR3 sequence (DNA): TGCGCCAGCAGTTTACTTACAGGGAGCTCCTATAATTCACCCCTCCACTTT. It encodes CASSLLTGSSYNSPLHF.

The gene calls are TRBV11-1 and TRBJ2-7, with 7 bases identical to TRBD1. J was trimmed by 1 base and V by 0 bases; bases with no gene match: 6. The CDR3 consists of 16 residues. Per germline, CDR1 SGHAT and CDR2 FQDESV (reference sequence). CDR3 amino acids: CASSLAGTAGSYEQYF. CDR3 nucleotides: TGTGCCAGCAGCTTAGCCGGGACAGCCGGTTCCTACGAGCAGTACTTC.

The chain is built from TRBV6-1 and TRBJ2-1; 9 nucleotides agree with TRBD2. J lost 0 bases, V lost 3 bases, and 0 bases had no gene match. Germline CDR1 reads MNHNS; CDR2 reads SASEGT. This CDR3 contains 15 residues. Here the CDR3 DNA reads TGTGCCAGCAGTGAGACTAGCGGCTCCTACAATGAGCAGTTCTTC. Translation gives CASSETSGSYNEQFF.

The genes are TRBV4-3 and TRBJ1-1; D is uncertain. The CDR3 loop spans 13 amino acids. V was trimmed by 4 bases and J by 1 base, leaving 7 bases between them. CDR1 and CDR2 (germline): LGHNA, YSLEER. CDR3 residues: CASSLVRNTEAFF. The CDR3 bases are TGCGCCAGCAGCCTTGTGCGGAACACTGAAGCTTTCTTT.

The chain uses TRBV15 and TRBJ2-7; D is possibly TRBD1 (8 bases). The CDR3 is made up of 14 amino acids. Trimming took 6 bases from V and 3 from J, leaving 15 bases between them. Germline values: CDR1 LNHNV, CDR2 YYDKDF (reference sequence). The CDR3 is CATRSGTGLYEQYF. CDR3 in DNA: TGTGCCACCAGGAGCGGGACAGGCCTCTACGAGCAGTACTTC.

V and J are TRBV6-2 or TRBV6-3 and TRBJ1-1; 11 positions agree with TRBD1. Trimming at V came to 0 bases and at J to 5 bases, leaving 8 bases not matched to a gene. The germline gives CDR1 MNHEY, CDR2 SVGEGT. The CDR3 spans 17 residues. The CDR3 coding sequence is TGTGCCAGCAGTTACTCCCGGGACAGGGGGGGAATAACTGAAGCTTTCTTT. This sequence encodes CASSYSRDRGGITEAFF.

This chain connects TRBV12-5 to TRBJ2-7; 8 nucleotides line up with TRBD2. Per germline, CDR1 LGHNT and CDR2 FRNRAP. J lost 2 bases, V lost 3 bases, and 15 bases had no gene match. This CDR3 comprises 18 residues. The CDR3 DNA reads TGTGCTAGTGGTTTCAGTGCTGGCGGGGGGTATTTAACCTACGAGCAGTACTTC. It encodes CASGFSAGGGYLTYEQYF.

The chain carries TRBV19 and TRBJ2-7, with 11 bases lining up with TRBD1. Unmatched junction bases numbered 6, after V lost 4 bases and J lost 4 bases. Germline lookup yields CDR1 LNHDA and CDR2 SQIVND (reference sequence). The CDR3 length is 15 residues. In DNA form, the CDR3 reads TGTGCCAGTAGTAACTCCGGGACAGGGGGGTACGAGCAGTACTTC. It specifies CASSNSGTGGYEQYF.

The chain uses TRBV7-2 and TRBJ1-3, with D possibly being TRBD1 (6 bases). From germline, CDR1 is SGHTA and CDR2 FQGNSA. The CDR3 has 14 residues. Trimming pared 5 bases from V and 2 bases from J, leaving 10 bases between. DNA for the CDR3: TGTGCCAGCAGCCTCGGGACAACTGGAAACACCATATATTTT. Translating it yields CASSLGTTGNTIYF.

The chain has TRBV19 and TRBJ2-2, with 7 positions matching TRBD2. The CDR3 spans 15 residues. Germline lookup yields CDR1 LNHDA and CDR2 SQIVND (reference sequence). V dropped 5 bases and J dropped 4; count of bases not matched to a gene: 7. CDR3 sequence (DNA): TGTGCCAGTAGTGAGACCGGGACTACCACCGGGGAGCTGTTTTTT. Amino acids: CASSETGTTTGELFF.